This T cell receptor beta chain is from a study of Tregs in tolerant kidney transplant recipients. Findings and limits, study-wide: Validation in larger populations is needed because few patients were studied. Donor-specific Treg expansion exceeded global Treg expansion in tolerant patients, suggesting antigen drive. This study did not directly address biological reproducibility.

About this clone: Its target is unknown. The read falls 3 residues short of the CDR3 end, and the missing part is taken from the germline J gene.

The CDR3 contains 15 residues. Germline V lookup: CDR1 LNHDA, CDR2 SQIVND (reference sequence). Deletions cut 2 bases from V and 4 bases from J, with 12 bases between. The method was immunoSEQ multiplex PCR; TCRdb's version includes in-frame clones alone and lacks a portion of them. Its table records approximately 49,000 clones. The sequence derives from a human donor who received a combined kidney and bone marrow transplant. The chain carries TRBV19 and TRBJ1-5, with D perhaps matching TRBD1 (5 bases). This material consisted of CD4+ T cells from blood, taken before the transplant. The CDR3 reads CASSIYRQSNQPQHF. The sequenced part of the CDR3 DNA is TGTGCCAGTAGTATATACAGGCAGAGTAATCAGCCC.